Each of the 30 T cell receptor beta chains below was sequenced from the same sample in a study of shared clonotypes between healthy human individuals. Assay: immunoSEQ multiplex PCR; the TCRdb copy retains only in-frame clones and omits some. The table lists about a million clones, less than 85% of them singletons, with approximately 1.5% in the top ten. Sample: memory CD4+ T cells sorted from blood. The sample's subset: CD45RA-negative fraction. Receptor source: a man aged 18 to 30 in good health.

Comments on this clone: This sample also contains other DNA sequences that code for the same CDR3. CDR3 DNA sequence: TGTGCCAGCAGCGGGCAGGGGCGGAACTATGGCTACACCTTC. Residues: CASSGQGRNYGYTF. The chain combines TRBV28 with TRBJ1-2; D is possibly TRBD1 (6 bases). Per germline, CDR1 MDHEN and CDR2 SYDVKM. The germline V and J ends were trimmed by 6 bases and 2 bases, with 13 bases remaining between them. This CDR3 is 14 amino acids long.

J is TRBJ2-1 and V is TRBV18; a possible D gene is TRBD2 (6 bases). Between the trimmed V and J ends, which lost 8 bases and 1 base, there was a span of 12 bases. The CDR3 has 14 amino acids. CDR1 KGHSH and CDR2 LQKENI come from the germline V gene. The CDR3 loop reads CASRSSVSYNEQFF. In nucleotides, the CDR3 is TGTGCCAGCCGGTCTAGCGTTTCCTACAATGAGCAGTTCTTC. The variable domain in full, completed from reference TRBV18 and TRBJ2-1, reads NAGVMQNPRHLVRRRGQEARLRCSPMKGHSHVYWYRQLPEEGLKFMVYLQKENIIDESGMPKERFSAEFPKEGPSILRIQQVVRGDSAAYFCASRSSVSYNEQFFGPGTRLTVL.

J is TRBJ2-7 and V is TRBV21-1; the table's D call of TRBD1 was not tested on the DNA. TRBV21-1 represents a pseudogene. The CDR3 length is 12 residues. CDR3 protein: CASRAGETGQYF. DNA for the CDR3: TGTGCCAGCAGGGCAGGGGAGACGGGGCAGTACTTC.

The V call is TRBV19, the J call TRBJ1-1; D might be TRBD1 (6 bases). CDR1 and CDR2 (germline): LNHDA, SQIVND (reference sequence). V shed 8 bases and J shed 5 bases, with 12 bases lying between them. The CDR3 is made up of 12 amino acids. As DNA, the CDR3 is TGTGCCAGTTCAGGGGTCTGGACTGAAGCTTTCTTT. Its protein is CASSGVWTEAFF.

The V call is TRBV7-9, the J call TRBJ2-7, with D possibly matching TRBD1 (6 bases). V lost 5 bases to trimming and J lost 0 bases, with 14 bases between them. There are 15 residues in the CDR3. Germline lookup yields CDR1 SEHNR and CDR2 FQNEAQ (reference sequence). The CDR3 region is CASSRGGPLSYEQYF. CDR3 DNA sequence: TGTGCCAGCAGCCGAGGGGGTCCCCTCTCCTACGAGCAGTACTTC.

The chain employs TRBV19 and TRBJ1-2, with TRBD1 matching over 8 bases. The trim removed 4 bases at V and 7 bases at J, leaving 8 bases unmatched. The CDR3 extends over 14 amino acids. Germline CDR1 reads LNHDA; CDR2 reads SQIVND (reference sequence). The CDR3 loop reads CASSNRGNHAGYTF. CDR3 nucleotides: TGTGCCAGTAGTAACAGGGGGAATCACGCTGGCTACACCTTC.

The genes are TRBV29-1 and TRBJ1-2, with D perhaps TRBD1 (6 bases). CDR3 length: 13 amino acids. CDR1 and CDR2 (germline): SQVTM, ANQGSEA. V was clipped by 2 bases and J by 8 bases, with 15 bases between them. The CDR3, as DNA: TGCAGCGTTGAACCCCAGGGGAGAGGAGGCTACACCTTC. Encoded protein: CSVEPQGRGGYTF. The whole variable domain, remainder taken from reference TRBV29-1 and TRBJ1-2, is SAVISQKPSRDICQRGTSLTIQCQVDSQVTMMFWYRQQPGQSLTLIATANQGSEATYESGFVIDKFPISRPNLTFSTLTVSNMSPEDSSIYLCSVEPQGRGGYTFGSGTRLTVV.

This clone was seen just once. The J gene is TRBJ1-2, the V gene TRBV6-6; D perhaps matches TRBD1 (6 bases). CDR1 and CDR2 (germline): MNHNY, SVGAGI (reference sequence). The CDR3 has 14 amino acids. V was clipped by 0 bases and J by 7 bases, with 12 bases between them. The CDR3 DNA sequence: TGTGCCAGCAGTTACTCGGCAGGGGAAGGTGGCTACACCTTC. Protein sequence: CASSYSAGEGGYTF.

The chain couples TRBV4-3 to TRBJ2-1; D may be TRBD1 or TRBD2 (7 bases each). This CDR3 spans 14 amino acids. V was shortened by 2 bases and J by 8 bases, with 13 bases between the two germline ends. Germline CDR1 reads LGHNA; CDR2 reads YSLEER. The CDR3 loop is CASSQTQGRDEQFF. The CDR3 DNA follows: TGCGCCAGCAGCCAAACACAGGGGAGGGATGAGCAGTTCTTC.

This clone was seen a few times. The chain carries TRBV2 and TRBJ1-1; the D gene is possibly TRBD1 (5 bases). CDR3 size: 15 residues. The V and J ends lost 7 bases and 0 bases respectively, with 15 bases between them. The germline CDR1 and CDR2 sequences are SNHLY and FYNNEI. CDR3 nucleotide sequence: TGTGCCAGCACCGGGACGGCGGTGGTGAACACTGAAGCTTTCTTT. Residues: CASTGTAVVNTEAFF.

The chain couples TRBV5-1 to TRBJ2-2; D is unresolved. The germline V gene encodes CDR1 SGHRS and CDR2 YFSETQ. Trimming left V 0 bases short and J 4 bases short, with 10 bases between. The CDR3 loop spans 15 amino acids. The CDR3 DNA sequence: TGCGCCAGCAGCTTGGATGGAGACCGCACCGGGGAGCTGTTTTTT. Protein sequence: CASSLDGDRTGELFF.

V and J are TRBV29-1 and TRBJ2-5; 9 bases fit TRBD2. V was clipped by 3 bases and J by 5 bases; unmatched bases: 4. The CDR3 consists of 13 residues. Germline loops: CDR1 SQVTM, CDR2 ANQGSEA. CDR3 DNA sequence: TGCAGCGTTGAGGGGACTAGCCCGGAGACCCAGTACTTC. It translates to CSVEGTSPETQYF. The variable domain in full, completed from reference TRBV29-1 and TRBJ2-5, reads SAVISQKPSRDICQRGTSLTIQCQVDSQVTMMFWYRQQPGQSLTLIATANQGSEATYESGFVIDKFPISRPNLTFSTLTVSNMSPEDSSIYLCSVEGTSPETQYFGPGTRLLVL.

CDR3 bases: TGTGCCAGCAGTTACCAAATATACGAGCAGTACTTC. Its protein is CASSYQIYEQYF. The chain combines TRBV28 with TRBJ2-7; D is ambiguous. Between the trimmed V and J ends, which lost 4 bases and 4 bases, there was a span of 8 bases. The germline gives CDR1 MDHEN, CDR2 SYDVKM. This CDR3 spans 12 amino acids.

This chain uses TRBV7-8 with TRBJ2-2, with a possible D match to TRBD1 (6 bases). Germline lookup yields CDR1 SGHVS and CDR2 FQNEAQ. The V and J ends lost 3 bases and 2 bases respectively, with 7 bases between them. The CDR3 covers 14 residues. The CDR3 DNA follows: TGTGCCAGCAGCTTGGGGACAAACACCGGGGAGCTGTTTTTT. Amino acids: CASSLGTNTGELFF.

Turning to this clone: This may come from a read error, since a much larger clone is one base off. Other DNA sequences in this specimen translate into the identical CDR3. CDR3: CASSYSRVYNTIYF. CDR3 coding DNA: TGTGCCAGCAGTTACTCGAGAGTGTACAACACCATATATTTT. The V gene is TRBV6-5, the J gene TRBJ1-3, with D unresolved. This CDR3 comprises 14 residues. In germline, CDR1 is MNHEY, CDR2 SVGAGI. Between the trimmed V and J ends, which lost 0 bases and 7 bases, there was a span of 10 bases.

The genes are TRBV28 and TRBJ2-1, with D hard to call. This CDR3 has 14 residues. Trimming shortened V by 4 bases and J by 4 bases, and 11 bases separated the two germline ends. Germline-derived CDR1 and CDR2 are MDHEN and SYDVKM. The CDR3 protein is CASSSLDLYNEQFF. In DNA, the CDR3 is TGTGCCAGCAGTTCCCTCGACCTTTACAATGAGCAGTTCTTC.

The rearrangement joins TRBV2 to TRBJ1-2; D not resolved. The CDR3 is made up of 14 amino acids. CDR1 and CDR2 (germline): SNHLY, FYNNEI. The V end was cut by 2 bases, the J end by 4 bases, with 11 bases between. The CDR3 DNA is TGTGCCAGCAGTGAAAATCAGGTTTCCTATGGCTACACCTTC. Translated, it gives CASSENQVSYGYTF.

The chain is built from TRBV28 and TRBJ1-4; D not certain. With 3 bases removed from V and 0 bases from J, the gap between germline ends came to 8 bases. Germline assignment: CDR1 MDHEN and CDR2 SYDVKM. The CDR3 spans 15 residues. The CDR3 spells CASSFPTATNEKLFF. The CDR3 nucleotides are TGTGCCAGCAGTTTCCCCACAGCAACTAATGAAAAACTGTTTTTT.

This rearrangement joins TRBV11-2 to TRBJ1-2, with a possible D match to TRBD1 (6 bases). Trimming took 5 bases from V and 3 from J, leaving 19 bases between them. Germline lookup yields CDR1 SGHAT and CDR2 FQNNGV. The CDR3 is made up of 16 amino acids. This CDR3 is CASSNPRVGGHYGYTF. The CDR3 DNA sequence: TGTGCCAGCAGCAACCCTAGAGTGGGGGGCCACTATGGCTACACCTTC.

The chain links TRBV6-1 to TRBJ2-7; no firm D call. V shed 0 bases and J shed 4 bases, with 10 bases lying between them. Germline loops: CDR1 MNHNS, CDR2 SASEGT. The CDR3 is made up of 14 amino acids. Here the CDR3 reads CASSEALRAYEQYF. The CDR3 bases are TGTGCCAGCAGTGAAGCGCTTCGGGCATACGAGCAGTACTTC.

This rearrangement joins TRBV28 to TRBJ2-2; 7 nucleotides align to TRBD1. The CDR3 runs 15 residues. After removal of 6 bases from V and 5 bases from J, the junction contained 9 bases not matched to a gene. Looked up from germline, CDR1 is MDHEN and CDR2 is SYDVKM. CDR3: CASRPQGYRTGELFF. The DNA of the CDR3 is TGTGCCAGCAGGCCACAGGGGTATCGTACCGGGGAGCTGTTTTTT.

The rearrangement joins TRBV5-1 to TRBJ2-7; 7 bases align to TRBD1. From germline, CDR1 is SGHRS and CDR2 YFSETQ. The ends lost 4 bases at V and 6 bases at J; junction bases unmatched: 16. The CDR3 totals 16 residues. The CDR3 region is CASSGETGYGLGEQYF. The CDR3 nucleotides are TGCGCCAGCAGCGGCGAGACAGGGTATGGGCTGGGCGAGCAGTACTTC. The whole variable domain, filled in from reference TRBV5-1 and TRBJ2-7, reads KAGVTQTPRYLIKTRGQQVTLSCSPISGHRSVSWYQQTPGQGLQFLFEYFSETQRNKGNFPGRFSGRQFSNSRSEMNVSTLELGDSALYLCASSGETGYGLGEQYFGPGTRLTVT.

A remark on this clone: This may stem from a read error, because a much larger clone lies one nucleotide away. The same CDR3 is also encoded by other DNA sequences in this sample. The chain carries TRBV2 and TRBJ1-6; 8 positions agree with TRBD1. V shed 4 bases and J 10 bases; nucleotides not matched to a gene: 3. The length of the CDR3 is 13 residues. From germline, CDR1 is SNHLY and CDR2 FYNNEI. The CDR3 DNA reads TGTGCCAGCAGTGGACAGGGGAACTCACCCCTCCACTTT. Amino acids: CASSGQGNSPLHF.

The chain couples TRBV29-1 to TRBJ1-1; D possibly corresponds to TRBD1 (5 bases). This CDR3 comprises 12 residues. V dropped 0 bases and J dropped 6 bases, with 8 bases sitting between them. Germline V gene data show CDR1 as SQVTM and CDR2 as ANQGSEA. The CDR3 protein is CSVEDWGAEAFF. Here the CDR3 DNA reads TGCAGCGTTGAAGATTGGGGGGCTGAAGCTTTCTTT. The full variable domain, rest sourced from reference TRBV29-1 and TRBJ1-1, is SAVISQKPSRDICQRGTSLTIQCQVDSQVTMMFWYRQQPGQSLTLIATANQGSEATYESGFVIDKFPISRPNLTFSTLTVSNMSPEDSSIYLCSVEDWGAEAFFGQGTRLTVV.

This CDR3 is CASSLDRGESGRLFF. In nucleotides, the CDR3 is TGTGCCAGCAGCTTAGATCGAGGGGAGTCGGGAAGACTGTTTTTT. This sequence joins TRBV7-8 and TRBJ1-4, with D possibly TRBD1 on 5 matching bases. V lost 1 base and J lost 13, with 19 bases in between. Per the germline V gene, CDR1 is SGHVS and CDR2 is FQNEAQ. There are 15 residues in the CDR3.

This clone came up many times. Other DNA sequences in the sample encode the same CDR3. V and J are TRBV11-1 and TRBJ2-2, with 10 bases fitting TRBD1. The CDR3 runs 16 residues. Germline CDR1 SGHAT, CDR2 FQDESV (reference sequence). V lost 5 bases and J lost 1; bases outside the gene matches: 4. The CDR3 loop reads CASSPRDRGNTGELFF. CDR3 bases: TGTGCCAGCAGCCCGAGGGACAGGGGGAACACCGGGGAGCTGTTTTTT.

This chain uses TRBV11-2 with TRBJ2-7; no definite D call. The V and J ends lost 5 bases and 4 bases respectively, with 6 bases between them. The CDR3 sequence is 11 residues long. From germline, CDR1 is SGHAT and CDR2 FQNNGV. The CDR3 sequence is CASSHIYEQYF. CDR3 DNA: TGTGCCAGCAGCCATATTTACGAGCAGTACTTC.

This rearrangement joins TRBV5-1 to TRBJ1-6, with TRBD1 identical over 8 bases. Germline CDR1 and CDR2: SGHRS and YFSETQ. Losses at the gene ends were 4 bases for V and 10 bases for J; bases not matched to a gene: 10. CDR3 size: 15 residues. Written as DNA, the CDR3 is TGCGCCAGCAGCGTCTGGGGACAGGAAGGGTCACCCCTCCACTTT. This translates into CASSVWGQEGSPLHF.

A remark on this clone: Mismatch with germline at one junction end may stem from a read error. Here the CDR3 reads CASSPDDEQFF. CDR3 bases: TGTGCTAGCAGCCCGGACGATGAGCAGTTCTTC. The rearrangement links TRBV7-7 to TRBJ2-1; D gene unclear. CDR1 is SSHAT and CDR2 is FNYEAQ in the germline V gene (reference sequence). The CDR3 is 11 residues long.

The count of this clone is one. The V gene is TRBV14, the J gene TRBJ1-2; D gene unclear. V was clipped by 0 bases and J by 3 bases, with 8 bases between them. CDR3 size: 14 residues. CDR1 and CDR2 from the germline V gene are SGHDN and FVKESK. The CDR3, as DNA: TGTGCCAGCAGCCAAGACGGCGGTTACTATGGCTACACCTTC. Amino acids: CASSQDGGYYGYTF.